The entry that follows covers one T cell receptor (beta chain) sequence. This clone was detected only once. There is no known antigen for this receptor. The sample holds no much larger clone one base away, and base qualities are not on file. Participants in the prospective study were aged roughly 18 to 89 years, lived in 20 to 30 United States geographic areas, and enrolled through a virtual design. In the prospective study, participants were assigned to cohorts based on the clinical history participants reported in a screening survey and a study questionnaire. ImmuneRACE Cohort 3 recovered participants were defined by two consecutive negative NP/OP PCR tests, healthcare professional clearance, or symptom resolution. Mobile phlebotomists in the prospective study collected whole blood, serum and a nasopharyngeal or oropharyngeal swab from every participant. Participants in the prospective study had the option to provide additional blood draws and questionnaires over an approximately 2-month period. Prospective study blood samples were shipped either frozen or at room temperature before DNA extraction.

These data originate in a study of blood T cell repertoires in COVID-19 (dated by TCRdb to the early 2020s). In the study overall: The collaborator samples originated in the United States, Italy and Spain and spanned the acute and convalescent phases of COVID-19. The material from the prospective study consisted of cDNA or gDNA derived from T cells, B-cell-depleted T cells, or PBMCs. The dataset comprised deeply sampled blood TCRbeta repertoires from subjects exposed to, actively infected with, or recovered from COVID-19. A freely available public database, intended as a resource for researchers studying the immune response to SARS-CoV-2, is where the repertoires were released. The samples were drawn from the first 160 participants of the ongoing ImmuneRACE study and from over 950 subjects provided by 6 global collaborators. Sample metadata almost always included a de-identified subject ID, COVID-19 status, age in years and sex. Where available, HLA class I and class II types were taken from metadata supplied by the sample provider and were not determined by assay-based typing. What the study reported, not specific to this receptor: The quantity of clinical and demographic metadata differed by source and by participant and was supplied without curation.

The immunoSEQ Assay, a bias-controlled multiplex PCR, was used to amplify TCRbeta CDR3 regions from genomic DNA. The original methods were these. The number of nucleated cells in each sample was estimated from the amplification of reference gene primers within the assay. Sequence reads were collapsed and filtered to measure the absolute abundance of every unique TCRbeta CDR3 rearrangement. Productive Simpson clonality was computed per sample as the square root of Simpson's diversity index over productive rearrangements. This immuneACCESS table, as held by TCRdb, lists in-frame sequences with V and J called but not all clones. Of the missing ones, under half trace to an unresolved V gene in checked studies; the others have no known cause. From that table come the V and J calls and clone size; the DNA was used to work out D and trimming. This sample is represented by a few hundred thousand clones; roughly 91% of them were singletons. Approximately 4.2% of the sample rests with the top ten.

From cysteine to phenylalanine, the CDR3 is 15 amino acids long. Of the read, only the CDR3 DNA is kept; its 45 bases are in frame from base 1. The junction carries 11 bases between V and J, which are trimmed by 2 bases and 0 bases respectively. From the germline V gene, CDR1 is MNHEY and CDR2 is SVGAGI. Sequencing used PBMCs or T cells enriched from blood (not recorded which). The chain was built from TRBV6-5 and TRBJ2-7; TRBD2 might be the D gene, on 6 matching bases. This TCR came from a young woman who had recovered from COVID-19. This receptor has the CDR3 CASSYRSGFSYEQYF. The nucleotide sequence is TGTGCCAGCAGTTACCGGAGCGGGTTCTCCTACGAGCAGTACTTC.